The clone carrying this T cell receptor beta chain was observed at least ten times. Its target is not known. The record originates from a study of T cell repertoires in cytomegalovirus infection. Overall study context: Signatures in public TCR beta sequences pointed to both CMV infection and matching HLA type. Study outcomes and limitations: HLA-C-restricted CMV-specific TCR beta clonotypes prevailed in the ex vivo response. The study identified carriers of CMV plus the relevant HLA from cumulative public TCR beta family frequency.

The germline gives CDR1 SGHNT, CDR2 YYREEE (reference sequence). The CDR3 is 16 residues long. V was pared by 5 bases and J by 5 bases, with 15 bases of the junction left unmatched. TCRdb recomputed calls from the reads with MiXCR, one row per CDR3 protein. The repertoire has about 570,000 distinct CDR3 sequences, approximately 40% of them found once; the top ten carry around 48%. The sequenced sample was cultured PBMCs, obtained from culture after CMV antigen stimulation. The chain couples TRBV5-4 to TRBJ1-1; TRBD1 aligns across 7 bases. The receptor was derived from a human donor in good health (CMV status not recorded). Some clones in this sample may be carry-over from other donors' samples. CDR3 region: CASSLSLQGRMTEAFF. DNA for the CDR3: TGTGCCAGCAGTCTCTCTCTACAGGGGCGTATGACTGAAGCTTTCTTT.